A single sample gave rise to the 32 T cell receptor beta chains below, sequenced in a study of cytotoxic CD8 clonotypes in ibrutinib-treated CLL. Repertoires were generated with immunoSEQ multiplex PCR, while TCRdb's copy carries only in-frame clones and drops some. Among 150,000 to 200,000 clones listed, around 70% were seen once. The starting material was PBMCs, obtained after 24 months of ibrutinib treatment. These TCRs come from a human donor with chronic lymphocytic leukemia.

The chain employs TRBV7-2 and TRBJ2-7, with 9 bases lining up with TRBD1. This CDR3 comprises 16 residues. CDR1 is SGHTA, CDR2 FQGNSA, per germline. Losses at the gene ends were 2 bases for V and 2 bases for J; bases not matched to a gene: 7. This CDR3 is CASSLFGTGITYEQYF. The CDR3 DNA follows: TGTGCCAGCAGCTTATTTGGGACAGGGATAACCTACGAGCAGTACTTC. Full variable domain (remainder filled in from reference TRBV7-2 and TRBJ2-7): GAGVSQSPSNKVTEKGKDVELRCDPISGHTALYWYRQSLGQGLEFLIYFQGNSAPDKSGLPSDRFSAERTGGSVSTLTIQRTQQEDSAVYLCASSLFGTGITYEQYFGPGTRLTVT.

This clone was seen more than once but under ten times. V and J are TRBV30 and TRBJ2-5; D gene uncertain. CDR3 size: 11 residues. The germline V gene encodes CDR1 GTSNPN and CDR2 SVGIG (reference sequence). V lost 3 bases and J 3 bases, leaving 5 bases between the germline ends. The CDR3 nucleotides read TGTGCCTGGAGCGCAGAAGAGACCCAGTACTTC. It is translated as CAWSAEETQYF.

V and J are TRBV6-1 and TRBJ2-4; tentatively, D is TRBD1 or TRBD2 (6 bases each). V gave up 6 bases and J gave up 8 bases, with 14 bases separating them. The CDR3 extends over 13 amino acids. Germline lookup yields CDR1 MNHNS and CDR2 SASEGT. CDR3 coding DNA: TGTGCCAGCAGGTTCGGGGGCCGCGACATTCAGTACTTC. It encodes CASRFGGRDIQYF.

V usage is TRBV13 and J usage is TRBJ2-7, with TRBD2 identical over 7 bases. J gave up 1 base and V 5 bases, and 5 bases lay outside the gene matches. CDR3 length equals 14 residues. Germline CDR1 reads PRHDT; CDR2 reads FYEKMQ (reference sequence). Here the CDR3 reads CASSPPGLSYEQYF. The CDR3 DNA sequence: TGTGCCAGCAGCCCACCGGGACTATCCTACGAGCAGTACTTC.

The V call is TRBV28, the J call TRBJ2-1, with 11 bases aligning to TRBD2. Looked up from germline, CDR1 is MDHEN and CDR2 is SYDVKM. The CDR3 covers 15 residues. Trimming took 1 base from V and 6 from J; bases not matched to a gene: 2. CDR3 in amino acids: CASSLFSGRANEQFF. CDR3 sequence (DNA): TGTGCCAGCAGTTTATTTAGCGGGAGGGCCAATGAGCAGTTCTTC.

The chain recombines TRBV28 with TRBJ1-2; 7 nucleotides match TRBD1. The CDR3 is 14 residues long. Looked up from germline, CDR1 is MDHEN and CDR2 is SYDVKM. With V trimmed by 3 bases and J by 7 bases, 8 bases remained unmatched. CDR3 sequence (DNA): TGTGCCAGCAGTTTTTATGAGGGGGCGGCTGGCTACACCTTC. This sequence encodes CASSFYEGAAGYTF.

This chain links TRBV7-9 with TRBJ1-1, with 7 positions matching TRBD1. Germline V gene data show CDR1 as SEHNR and CDR2 as FQNEAQ (reference sequence). V trimming: 4 bases; J trimming: 1 base; junction bases outside the gene matches: 9. CDR3 length equals 16 residues. The CDR3 region is CASSSPTGQKNTEAFF. The CDR3 DNA reads TGTGCCAGCAGCTCCCCAACGGGACAGAAGAACACTGAAGCTTTCTTT. Supplemented by reference TRBV7-9 and TRBJ1-1, the full variable domain reads DTGVSQNPRHKITKRGQNVTFRCDPISEHNRLYWYRQTLGQGPEFLTYFQNEAQLEKSRLLSDRFSAERPKGSFSTLEIQRTEQGDSAMYLCASSSPTGQKNTEAFFGQGTRLTVV.

The chain uses TRBV29-1 and TRBJ1-4; D is undetermined. Between the trimmed V and J ends, which lost 5 bases and 5 bases, there was a span of 9 bases. Germline V gene lookup returns CDR1 SQVTM and CDR2 ANQGSEA. This CDR3 comprises 12 residues. In nucleotides, the CDR3 is TGCAGCGTTCGCCGTAGAAATGAAAAACTGTTTTTT. Its translation is CSVRRRNEKLFF. The entire variable domain, with the rest obtained from reference TRBV29-1 and TRBJ1-4, is as follows: SAVISQKPSRDICQRGTSLTIQCQVDSQVTMMFWYRQQPGQSLTLIATANQGSEATYESGFVIDKFPISRPNLTFSTLTVSNMSPEDSSIYLCSVRRRNEKLFFGSGTQLSVL.

The chain links TRBV30 to TRBJ2-7; D call uncertain. The CDR3 has 14 amino acids. Germline CDR1 GTSNPN, CDR2 SVGIG (reference sequence). V shed 2 bases and J shed 6 bases, with 17 bases lying between them. The CDR3: CAWSFPGYAGEQYF. The CDR3 DNA reads as TGTGCCTGGAGTTTCCCCGGGTACGCCGGCGAGCAGTACTTC.

The rearrangement joins TRBV5-1 to TRBJ2-1; 8 bases align to TRBD1. The V gene end was trimmed by 4 bases and the J gene end by 4 bases; junction bases not matched to a gene: 7. Germline V gene lookup returns CDR1 SGHRS and CDR2 YFSETQ. The length of the CDR3 is 15 residues. The CDR3 here is CASSPQGAEYNEQFF. The CDR3 nucleotides are TGCGCCAGCAGCCCTCAGGGGGCGGAGTACAATGAGCAGTTCTTC.

The J gene is TRBJ2-1, the V gene TRBV15; D is uncertain. The germline V gene has CDR1 LNHNV and CDR2 YYDKDF (reference sequence). V was pared by 3 bases and J by 9 bases, with 15 bases between. The CDR3 covers 14 residues. CDR3 in amino acids: CATSRDAREVEQFF. CDR3 in DNA: TGTGCCACCAGCAGGGACGCACGTGAAGTTGAGCAGTTCTTC.

The rearrangement uses TRBV9 and TRBJ2-3; D unclear. The ends were cut back, 5 bases at V and 5 bases at J, with 12 bases in the middle. The CDR3 sequence is 13 residues long. In germline, CDR1 is SGDLS, CDR2 YYNGEE. CDR3 coding DNA: TGTGCCAGCAGGGGGTCAGATCGAGATACGCAGTATTTT. This sequence encodes CASRGSDRDTQYF.

This chain links TRBV7-9 with TRBJ1-4; TRBD1 aligns across 9 bases. Unmatched junction bases numbered 7, after V lost 6 bases and J lost 8 bases. Germline V lookup: CDR1 SEHNR, CDR2 FQNEAQ (reference sequence). The CDR3 covers 14 residues. In DNA, the CDR3 is TGTGCCAGCAGAGGTGGGACAGGGTACGAAAAACTGTTTTTT. Protein product: CASRGGTGYEKLFF.

The chain links TRBV6-6 to TRBJ2-3; 13 bases agree with TRBD2. The CDR3 has 14 amino acids. The germline gives CDR1 MNHNY, CDR2 SVGAGI (reference sequence). The J segment lost 4 bases and the V segment lost 6 bases, leaving 1 base of the junction unmatched. The CDR3 DNA reads TGTGCCAGCAGCGGACTAGCGGGAGCAGATACGCAGTATTTT. It codes for CASSGLAGADTQYF.

The rearrangement uses TRBV10-3 and TRBJ2-3; the D is unclear. This CDR3 spans 13 amino acids. V gave up 1 base and J gave up 0 bases, with 2 bases separating them. Germline V gene data show CDR1 as ENHRY and CDR2 as SYGVKD. DNA for the CDR3: TGTGCCATCAGTGAGTACAGCACAGATACGCAGTATTTT. Its translation: CAISEYSTDTQYF.

V is TRBV19 and J is TRBJ1-5; D is perhaps TRBD1 (5 bases). Germline CDR1 LNHDA, CDR2 SQIVND (reference sequence). Trimming left V 4 bases short and J 7 bases short, with 11 bases between. CDR3 size: 13 residues. For the CDR3, the DNA is TGTGCCAGTAGTAGGACACTTGGGCAGCCCCAGCATTTT. It is translated as CASSRTLGQPQHF.

This clone was recorded once. V gene TRBV27 combines with J gene TRBJ1-3; D gene ambiguous. V lost 6 bases to trimming and J lost 3 bases, with 9 bases between them. CDR1 and CDR2 (germline): MNHEY, SMNVEV (reference sequence). The length of the CDR3 is 13 residues. The CDR3 is CASSPGNGNTIYF. The CDR3 DNA follows: TGTGCCAGCAGCCCCGGCAATGGAAACACCATATATTTT.

The chain joins TRBV5-1 to TRBJ2-2; possibly TRBD2 for D (5 bases). V gave up 0 bases and J gave up 6 bases, with 12 bases separating them. The CDR3 sequence is 15 residues long. Germline V gene data show CDR1 as SGHRS and CDR2 as YFSETQ. CDR3 in DNA: TGCGCCAGCAGCTTGGACGGGATTACCGCCGGGGAGCTGTTTTTT. Its translation: CASSLDGITAGELFF. Complete variable domain (other parts from reference TRBV5-1 and TRBJ2-2): KAGVTQTPRYLIKTRGQQVTLSCSPISGHRSVSWYQQTPGQGLQFLFEYFSETQRNKGNFPGRFSGRQFSNSRSEMNVSTLELGDSALYLCASSLDGITAGELFFGEGSRLTVL.

The chain uses TRBV11-2 and TRBJ2-3; a possible D gene is TRBD2 (5 bases). CDR1 SGHAT and CDR2 FQNNGV come from the germline V gene. CDR3 length: 15 amino acids. Deletions cut 4 bases from V and 4 bases from J, with 15 bases between. The chain's CDR3 is CASSSGESAADTQYF. In nucleotides, the CDR3 is TGTGCCAGCAGCTCCGGGGAGTCGGCCGCAGATACGCAGTATTTT.

The J gene is TRBJ2-7, the V gene TRBV28; 7 nucleotides line up with TRBD2. Per the germline V gene, CDR1 is MDHEN and CDR2 is SYDVKM. V lost 3 bases and J lost 3; bases outside the gene matches: 5. This CDR3 is built from 14 residues. CDR3 DNA sequence: TGTGCCAGCAGTTTTGGGGGGAGGGTCTACGAGCAGTACTTC. This translates into CASSFGGRVYEQYF.

This clone was seen a few times. The chain joins TRBV7-6 to TRBJ2-7; 7 bases are shared with TRBD2. Germline trimming cut 1 base from V and 7 bases from J; bases unmatched to any gene: 10. The CDR3 has 15 residues. Germline assignment: CDR1 SGHVS and CDR2 FNYEAQ. CDR3 loop: CASSLGAGAHREQYF. The CDR3, as DNA: TGTGCCAGCAGCTTAGGTGCGGGAGCGCATCGAGAGCAGTACTTC.

J is TRBJ1-5 and V is TRBV6-5; D gene ambiguous. Trimming shortened V by 6 bases and J by 0 bases, and 9 bases separated the two germline ends. This CDR3 is 14 amino acids long. Per the germline V gene, CDR1 is MNHEY and CDR2 is SVGAGI. The CDR3 region is CASSARRSNQPQHF. The CDR3 nucleotides are TGTGCCAGCAGCGCCCGCCGTAGCAATCAGCCCCAGCATTTT.

This chain links TRBV4-3 with TRBJ2-7; 8 bases are shared with TRBD2. J lost 2 bases, V lost 0 bases, and 6 bases had no gene match. Germline V gene sequence: CDR1 LGHNA, CDR2 YSLEER. The CDR3 contains 16 residues. Here the CDR3 reads CASSQDAVAGTYEQYF. CDR3 DNA: TGCGCCAGCAGCCAAGACGCAGTAGCGGGGACCTACGAGCAGTACTTC.

The V call is TRBV5-8, the J call TRBJ2-1, with TRBD2 as a possible D gene (7 bases). With 2 bases removed from V and 5 bases from J, the gap between germline ends came to 14 bases. Germline loops: CDR1 SGHTS, CDR2 YDEGEE. The CDR3 is 15 amino acids. The CDR3 bases are TGTGCCAGCAGCTTCCGCCGGGGGGCACACAATGAGCAGTTCTTC. This translates into CASSFRRGAHNEQFF.

The chain is built from TRBV27 and TRBJ1-4; D might be TRBD1 (5 bases). The ends were cut back, 5 bases at V and 7 bases at J, with 17 bases in the middle. CDR3 size: 15 residues. Germline V gene data show CDR1 as MNHEY and CDR2 as SMNVEV (reference sequence). CDR3 coding DNA: TGTGCCAGCAGTCCGGGACGGCGGCCCCGTGAAAAACTGTTTTTT. It encodes CASSPGRRPREKLFF. Full variable domain (missing parts from reference TRBV27 and TRBJ1-4): EAQVTQNPRYLITVTGKKLTVTCSQNMNHEYMSWYRQDPGLGLRQIYYSMNVEVTDKGDVPEGYKVSRKEKRNFPLILESPSPNQTSLYFCASSPGRRPREKLFFGSGTQLSVL.

The gene calls are TRBV19 and TRBJ2-2; TRBD1 agrees at 10 bases. The CDR3 contains 14 residues. The germline V gene has CDR1 LNHDA and CDR2 SQIVND (reference sequence). The trim removed 8 bases at V and 2 bases at J, leaving 2 bases unmatched. The CDR3 DNA is TGTGCCAGTCGACAGGGGGCTAACACCGGGGAGCTGTTTTTT. Translating gives CASRQGANTGELFF.

This chain joins TRBV18 and TRBJ1-1; 9 bases fit TRBD1. Per germline, CDR1 KGHSH and CDR2 LQKENI. V lost 3 bases, J lost 7 bases, and 9 bases stayed unmatched. CDR3 length: 15 amino acids. The CDR3 sequence: CASSPTTGGSSEAFF. For the CDR3, the DNA is TGTGCCAGCTCACCGACGACAGGGGGGTCAAGTGAAGCTTTCTTT.

The rearrangement joins TRBV7-9 to TRBJ2-1, with 8 bases lining up with TRBD2. This CDR3 comprises 14 residues. Trimming took 6 bases from V and 4 from J; bases not matched to a gene: 5. CDR1 SEHNR and CDR2 FQNEAQ come from the germline V gene (reference sequence). The CDR3 sequence is CASRSLAGYNEQFF. The CDR3 region has the DNA TGTGCCAGCAGGAGTCTAGCGGGTTACAATGAGCAGTTCTTC.

The rearrangement links TRBV7-2 to TRBJ2-2, with a possible D match to TRBD2 (7 bases). This CDR3 has 16 amino acids. Trimming took off 7 bases at V and 5 bases at J, with 20 bases between the two ends. In germline, CDR1 is SGHTA, CDR2 FQGNSA. CDR3 region: CASTHRRGGGTGELFF. For the CDR3, the DNA is TGTGCCAGCACCCACCGGAGGGGAGGGGGGACCGGGGAGCTGTTTTTT.

V gene TRBV28 combines with J gene TRBJ1-1, with D unclear. The CDR3 is made up of 13 amino acids. CDR1 MDHEN and CDR2 SYDVKM come from the germline V gene. Trimming took off 6 bases at V and 1 base at J, with 9 bases between the two ends. The CDR3 loop is CASRLGRNTEAFF. The CDR3 nucleotides are TGTGCCAGCAGACTAGGAAGGAACACTGAAGCTTTCTTT.

The J gene is TRBJ2-5, the V gene TRBV15; D is perhaps TRBD2 (6 bases). The CDR3 is 16 residues long. Germline V gene data show CDR1 as LNHNV and CDR2 as YYDKDF (reference sequence). Trimming pared 1 base from V and 0 bases from J, leaving 12 bases between. Written as DNA, the CDR3 is TGTGCCACCAGCAGAGTGCGGGGCCCGTACCAAGAGACCCAGTACTTC. It encodes CATSRVRGPYQETQYF.

The rearrangement links TRBV9 to TRBJ2-1; 14 bases line up with TRBD2. CDR3 size: 18 residues. V was clipped by 3 bases and J by 5 bases; unmatched bases: 10. CDR1 is SGDLS, CDR2 YYNGEE, per germline. DNA of the CDR3: TGTGCCAGCAGCGGACGACTAGCGGGAGGGCCTCGCGACAATGAGCAGTTCTTC. This gives the protein CASSGRLAGGPRDNEQFF.